This section outlines one T cell receptor (beta chain) sequence together with its context. The sample comes from a study of shared T cell receptors in the human thymus. Data came from immunoSEQ multiplex PCR; TCRdb stores just in-frame clones and leaves some out. The data contain approximately 660,000 clones, roughly 90% of them singletons. The germline V gene has CDR1 SGHDT and CDR2 YYEEEE. This CDR3 region has 13 residues. The V gene lost 0 bases and the J gene lost 9 bases, with 10 bases spanning the gap. These data also featured in a second study, about human thymus T cells. From that report: In thymic and blood repertoires alike, V and J usage looked biased. There were highly overlapping thymic repertoires among unrelated individuals, as related research reported.

The genes are TRBV5-6 and TRBJ2-1; possible D gene TRBD2, 6 bases. The sample comprised thymocytes. The TCR was taken from a boy younger than two with a congenital heart defect. The CDR3 loop reads CASSLGEAGEQFF. CDR3 DNA sequence: TGTGCCAGCAGCTTGGGGGAGGCAGGTGAGCAGTTCTTC.